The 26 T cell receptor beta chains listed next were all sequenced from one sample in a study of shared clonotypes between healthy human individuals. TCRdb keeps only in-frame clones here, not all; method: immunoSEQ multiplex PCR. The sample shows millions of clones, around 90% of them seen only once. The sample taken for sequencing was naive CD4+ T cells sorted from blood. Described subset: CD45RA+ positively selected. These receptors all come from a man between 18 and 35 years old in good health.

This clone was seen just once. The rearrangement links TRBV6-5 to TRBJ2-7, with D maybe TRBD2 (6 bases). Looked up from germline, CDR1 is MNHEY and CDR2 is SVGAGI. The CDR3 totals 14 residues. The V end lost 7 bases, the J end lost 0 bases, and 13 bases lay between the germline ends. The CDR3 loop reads CASTVAGSSYEQYF. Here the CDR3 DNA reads TGTGCCAGCACGGTGGCGGGAAGCTCCTACGAGCAGTACTTC.

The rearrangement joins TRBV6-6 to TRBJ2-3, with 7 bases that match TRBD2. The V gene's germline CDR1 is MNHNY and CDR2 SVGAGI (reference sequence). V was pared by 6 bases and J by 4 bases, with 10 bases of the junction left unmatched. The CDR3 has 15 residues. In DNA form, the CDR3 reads TGTGCCAGCAGACGCGAACTAGCGAAGGCAGATACGCAGTATTTT. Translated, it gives CASRRELAKADTQYF.

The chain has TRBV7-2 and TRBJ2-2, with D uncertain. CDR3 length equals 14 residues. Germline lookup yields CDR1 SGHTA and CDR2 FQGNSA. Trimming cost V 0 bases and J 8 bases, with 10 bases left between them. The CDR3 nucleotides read TGTGCCAGCAGCTTAGCCAGAGATAGGGGGGAGCTGTTTTTT. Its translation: CASSLARDRGELFF. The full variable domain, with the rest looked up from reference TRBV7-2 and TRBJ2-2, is GAGVSQSPSNKVTEKGKDVELRCDPISGHTALYWYRQSLGQGLEFLIYFQGNSAPDKSGLPSDRFSAERTGGSVSTLTIQRTQQEDSAVYLCASSLARDRGELFFGEGSRLTVL.

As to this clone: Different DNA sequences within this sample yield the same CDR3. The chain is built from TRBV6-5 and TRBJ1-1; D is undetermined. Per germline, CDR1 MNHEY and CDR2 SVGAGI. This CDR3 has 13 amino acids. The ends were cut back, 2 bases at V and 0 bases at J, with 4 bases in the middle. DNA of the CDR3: TGTGCCAGCAGTTACAGAGTGAACACTGAAGCTTTCTTT. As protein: CASSYRVNTEAFF.

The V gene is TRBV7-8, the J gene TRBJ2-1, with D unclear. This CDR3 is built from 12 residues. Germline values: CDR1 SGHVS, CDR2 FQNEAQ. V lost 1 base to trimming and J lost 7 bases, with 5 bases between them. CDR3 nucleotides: TGTGCCAGCAGCTTAGTTCTGAATGAGCAGTTCTTC. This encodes CASSLVLNEQFF.

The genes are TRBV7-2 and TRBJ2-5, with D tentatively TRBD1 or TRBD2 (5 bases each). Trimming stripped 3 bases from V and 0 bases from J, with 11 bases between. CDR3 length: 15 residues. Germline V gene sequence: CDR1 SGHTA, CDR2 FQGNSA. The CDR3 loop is CASSLSGAYQETQYF. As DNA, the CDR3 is TGTGCCAGCAGCTTGTCCGGGGCGTACCAAGAGACCCAGTACTTC.

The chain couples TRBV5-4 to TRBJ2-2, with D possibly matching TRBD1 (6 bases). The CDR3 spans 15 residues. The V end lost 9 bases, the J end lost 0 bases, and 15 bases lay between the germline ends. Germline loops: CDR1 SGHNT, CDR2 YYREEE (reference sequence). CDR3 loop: CATRKGEPNTGELFF. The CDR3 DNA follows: TGTGCCACGAGAAAGGGGGAACCGAACACCGGGGAGCTGTTTTTT.

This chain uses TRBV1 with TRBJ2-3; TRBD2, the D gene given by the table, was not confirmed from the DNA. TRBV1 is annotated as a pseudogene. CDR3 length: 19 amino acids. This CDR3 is CTSSHGNSGGSSGPDTQYF. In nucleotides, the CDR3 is TGCACCAGCAGCCATGGAAATAGCGGGGGCTCATCGGGACCAGATACGCAGTATTTT.

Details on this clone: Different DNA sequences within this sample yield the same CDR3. The CDR3 reads CASSEQGGTEAFF. CDR3 coding DNA: TGTGCCAGCTCCGAACAGGGAGGAACTGAAGCTTTCTTT. The genes are TRBV6-4 and TRBJ1-1; possibly TRBD1 for D (6 bases). This CDR3 contains 13 residues. Trimming cost V 8 bases and J 5 bases, with 15 bases left between them. In germline, CDR1 is MRHNA, CDR2 SNTAGT.

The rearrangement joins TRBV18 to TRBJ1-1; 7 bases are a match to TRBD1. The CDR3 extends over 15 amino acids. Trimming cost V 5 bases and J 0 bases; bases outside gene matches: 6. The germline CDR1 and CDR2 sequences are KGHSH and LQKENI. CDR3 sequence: CASSSRTGMNTEAFF. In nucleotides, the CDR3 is TGTGCCAGCTCATCCCGGACAGGCATGAACACTGAAGCTTTCTTT.

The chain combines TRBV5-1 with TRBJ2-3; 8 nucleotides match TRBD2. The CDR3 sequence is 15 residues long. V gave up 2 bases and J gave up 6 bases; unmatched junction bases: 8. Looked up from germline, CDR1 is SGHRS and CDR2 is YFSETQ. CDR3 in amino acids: CASSFVASGSDTQYF. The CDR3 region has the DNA TGCGCCAGCAGCTTCGTGGCTAGCGGGTCGGATACGCAGTATTTT.

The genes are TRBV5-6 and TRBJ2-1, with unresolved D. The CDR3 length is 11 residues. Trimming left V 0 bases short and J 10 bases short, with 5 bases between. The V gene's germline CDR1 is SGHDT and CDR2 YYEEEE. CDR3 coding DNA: TGTGCCAGCAGCTTGGCGCGAGAGCAGTTCTTC. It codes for CASSLAREQFF.

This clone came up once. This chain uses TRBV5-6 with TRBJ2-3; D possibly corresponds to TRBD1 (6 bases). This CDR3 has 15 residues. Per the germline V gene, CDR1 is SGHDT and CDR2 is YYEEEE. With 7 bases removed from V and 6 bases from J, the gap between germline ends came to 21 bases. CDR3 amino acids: CASERRDTRVDTQYF. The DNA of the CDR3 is TGTGCCAGCGAACGCCGGGACACACGCGTCGATACGCAGTATTTT.

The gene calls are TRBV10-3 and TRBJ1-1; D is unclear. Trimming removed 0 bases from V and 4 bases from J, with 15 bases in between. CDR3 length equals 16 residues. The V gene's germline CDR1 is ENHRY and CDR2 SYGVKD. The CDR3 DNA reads TGTGCCATCAGTGAGTCCCCGGCGAGGCTCTCCACTGAAGCTTTCTTT. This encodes CAISESPARLSTEAFF.

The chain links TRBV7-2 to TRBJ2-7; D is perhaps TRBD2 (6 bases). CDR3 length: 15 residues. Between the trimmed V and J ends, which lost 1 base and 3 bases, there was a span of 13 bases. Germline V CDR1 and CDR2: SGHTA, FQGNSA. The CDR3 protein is CASSLGRGSLYEQYF. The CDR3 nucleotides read TGTGCCAGCAGCTTAGGGCGGGGTTCCCTCTACGAGCAGTACTTC.

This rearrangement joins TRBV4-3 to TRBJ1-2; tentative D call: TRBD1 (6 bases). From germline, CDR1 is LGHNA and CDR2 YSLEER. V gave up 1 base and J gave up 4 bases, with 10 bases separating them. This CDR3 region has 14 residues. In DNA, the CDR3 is TGCGCCAGCAGCCAAGTCGGGGGGGCCTATGGCTACACCTTC. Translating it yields CASSQVGGAYGYTF.

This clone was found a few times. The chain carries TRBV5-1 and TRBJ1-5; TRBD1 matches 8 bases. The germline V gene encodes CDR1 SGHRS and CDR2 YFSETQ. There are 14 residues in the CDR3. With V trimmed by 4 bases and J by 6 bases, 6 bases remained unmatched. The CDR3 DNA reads TGCGCCAGCAGCGTGACAGGGGAGAGTCAGCCCCAGCATTTT. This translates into CASSVTGESQPQHF. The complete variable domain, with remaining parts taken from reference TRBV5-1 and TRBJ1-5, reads KAGVTQTPRYLIKTRGQQVTLSCSPISGHRSVSWYQQTPGQGLQFLFEYFSETQRNKGNFPGRFSGRQFSNSRSEMNVSTLELGDSALYLCASSVTGESQPQHFGDGTRLSIL.

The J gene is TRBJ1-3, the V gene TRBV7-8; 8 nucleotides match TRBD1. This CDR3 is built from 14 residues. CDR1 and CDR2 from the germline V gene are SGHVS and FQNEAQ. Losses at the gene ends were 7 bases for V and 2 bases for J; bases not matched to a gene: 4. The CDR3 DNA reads TGTGCCAGCATACAGGGGGTAACTGGAAACACCATATATTTT. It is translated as CASIQGVTGNTIYF.

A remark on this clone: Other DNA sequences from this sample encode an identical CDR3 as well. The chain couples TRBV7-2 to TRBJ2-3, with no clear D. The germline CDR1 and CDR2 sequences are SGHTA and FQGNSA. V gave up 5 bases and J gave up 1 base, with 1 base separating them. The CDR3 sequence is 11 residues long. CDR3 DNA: TGTGCCAGCAGCCGCACAGATACGCAGTATTTT. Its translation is CASSRTDTQYF.

The CDR3 protein is CATSRDQGPETQYF. CDR3 DNA sequence: TGTGCCACCAGCAGGGATCAGGGTCCAGAGACCCAGTACTTC. The chain uses TRBV15 and TRBJ2-5, with D tentatively TRBD1 (5 bases). This CDR3 contains 14 residues. From germline, CDR1 is LNHNV and CDR2 YYDKDF (reference sequence). The germline V and J ends were trimmed by 3 bases and 4 bases, with 12 bases remaining between them.

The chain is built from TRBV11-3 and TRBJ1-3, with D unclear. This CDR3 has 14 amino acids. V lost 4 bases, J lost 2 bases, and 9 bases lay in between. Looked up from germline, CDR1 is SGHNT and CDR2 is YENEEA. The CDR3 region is CASSSGGTGNTIYF. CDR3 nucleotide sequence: TGTGCCAGCAGCTCTGGAGGGACTGGAAACACCATATATTTT.

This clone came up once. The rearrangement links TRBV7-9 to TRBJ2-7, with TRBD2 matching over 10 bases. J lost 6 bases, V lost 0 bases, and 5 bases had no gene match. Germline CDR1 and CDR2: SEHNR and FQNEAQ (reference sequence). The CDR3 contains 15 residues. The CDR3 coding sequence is TGTGCCAGCAGCTTAGCGGAGGCTAGCGGGAGCGAGCAGTACTTC. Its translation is CASSLAEASGSEQYF.

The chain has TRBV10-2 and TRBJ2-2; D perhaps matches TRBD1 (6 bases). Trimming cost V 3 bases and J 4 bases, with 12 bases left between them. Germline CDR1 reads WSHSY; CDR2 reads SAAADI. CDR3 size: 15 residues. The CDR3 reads CASSEQGLGTGELFF. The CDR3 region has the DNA TGCGCCAGCAGTGAACAGGGTCTAGGCACCGGGGAGCTGTTTTTT.

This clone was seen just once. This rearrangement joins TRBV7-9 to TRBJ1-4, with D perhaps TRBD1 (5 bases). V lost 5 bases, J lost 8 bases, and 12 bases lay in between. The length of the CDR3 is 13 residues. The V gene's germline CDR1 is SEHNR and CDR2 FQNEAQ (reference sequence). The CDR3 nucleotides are TGTGCCAGCAGCACAGGAGGCGCCGAAAAACTGTTTTTT. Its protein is CASSTGGAEKLFF.

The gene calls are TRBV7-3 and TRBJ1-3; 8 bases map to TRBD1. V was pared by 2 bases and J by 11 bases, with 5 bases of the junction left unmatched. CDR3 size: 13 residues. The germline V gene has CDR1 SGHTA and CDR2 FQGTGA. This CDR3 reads CASSLDRGSAIYF. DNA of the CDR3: TGTGCCAGCAGCTTAGACAGGGGATCGGCCATATATTTT.

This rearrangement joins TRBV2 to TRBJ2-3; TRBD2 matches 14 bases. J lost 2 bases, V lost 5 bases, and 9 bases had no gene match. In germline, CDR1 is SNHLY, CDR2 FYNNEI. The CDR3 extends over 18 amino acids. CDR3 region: CASSIPGLAGDSTDTQYF. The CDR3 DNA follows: TGTGCCAGCAGTATACCGGGACTAGCGGGAGATTCCACAGATACGCAGTATTTT.